A single sample gave rise to the 23 T cell receptor beta chains below, sequenced in a study of PD-L1 blockade in urothelial cancer. Time point meaning: peripheral blood 6 weeks after treatment start. Profiled with immunoSEQ multiplex PCR; TCRdb holds only in-frame clones, not every one. Among 100,000 to 150,000 clones listed, roughly 83% were seen once. Source: PBMCs, taken around atezolizumab (anti-PD-L1) treatment. The origin of the receptors is a man aged 50 to 60 with urothelial cancer.

This clone was counted between two and nine times. The CDR3 coding sequence is TGTGCCTGGAGTACCGGGACAGTCTCTGGAAACACCATATATTTT. It is translated as CAWSTGTVSGNTIYF. V is TRBV30 and J is TRBJ1-3; 7 nucleotides align to TRBD1. Looked up from germline, CDR1 is GTSNPN and CDR2 is SVGIG (reference sequence). V shed 2 bases and J 0 bases; nucleotides not matched to a gene: 4. This CDR3 has 15 amino acids.

This clone was picked up one time. This rearrangement joins TRBV30 to TRBJ1-5; D gene unclear. This CDR3 contains 13 residues. Looked up from germline, CDR1 is GTSNPN and CDR2 is SVGIG (reference sequence). The V end lost 6 bases, the J end lost 3 bases, and 12 bases lay between the germline ends. CDR3 bases: TGTGCCTGCCAGATGGCCTTCAATCAGCCCCAGCATTTT. Amino acids: CACQMAFNQPQHF.

V usage is TRBV5-1 and J usage is TRBJ2-7, with a weak D call TRBD2 (5 bases). The CDR3 totals 13 residues. The ends were cut back, 2 bases at V and 5 bases at J, with 11 bases in the middle. From germline, CDR1 is SGHRS and CDR2 YFSETQ. CDR3 nucleotide sequence: TGCGCCAGCAGCTTTAGCAGCGGCGACGAGCAGTACTTC. Encoded protein: CASSFSSGDEQYF.

Details on this clone: Germline is not matched at one junction end, which may reflect a read error. V and J are TRBV7-8 and TRBJ2-7; possibly TRBD2 for D (5 bases). CDR1 and CDR2 (germline): SGHVS, FQNEAQ. CDR3 length: 17 residues. The CDR3, as DNA: TGTGCCAGCAGCCTAGCTGTGGCGGCGGTGGGCTCCTACGAGCAGTACTTC. This codes for CASSLAVAAVGSYEQYF.

This chain joins TRBV5-1 and TRBJ2-1; 12 bases align to TRBD2. The CDR3 spans 14 residues. The germline CDR1 and CDR2 sequences are SGHRS and YFSETQ. After removal of 0 bases from V and 15 bases from J, the junction contained 7 bases not matched to a gene. The CDR3 loop reads CASSLETSGSSLFF. CDR3 DNA sequence: TGCGCCAGCAGCTTGGAGACTAGCGGGAGTTCCCTGTTCTTC.

A note on this clone: This specimen includes other DNA sequences encoding the same CDR3. The chain uses TRBV30 and TRBJ1-3; D gene uncertain. The CDR3 contains 13 residues. Trimming took off 1 base at V and 0 bases at J, with 4 bases between the two ends. Looked up from germline, CDR1 is GTSNPN and CDR2 is SVGIG (reference sequence). CDR3 loop: CAWSGDSGNTIYF. DNA for the CDR3: TGTGCCTGGAGTGGAGACTCTGGAAACACCATATATTTT.

This rearrangement joins TRBV6-6 to TRBJ2-5; the D gene is possibly TRBD1 (6 bases). Germline CDR1 is MNHNY and CDR2 is SVGAGI (reference sequence). This CDR3 has 15 amino acids. V gave up 5 bases and J gave up 1 base, with 14 bases separating them. The CDR3 coding sequence is TGTGCCAGCAGTCACTACAGGGCGCTCCAAGAGACCCAGTACTTC. Its protein is CASSHYRALQETQYF.

The chain couples TRBV6-6 to TRBJ2-2; TRBD2 agrees at 12 bases. The CDR3 spans 16 residues. Looked up from germline, CDR1 is MNHNY and CDR2 is SVGAGI (reference sequence). V lost 6 bases, J lost 8 bases, and 10 bases stayed unmatched. This CDR3 reads CASREPGLAGLGELFF. The CDR3 region has the DNA TGTGCCAGCAGGGAACCGGGACTAGCGGGCCTAGGGGAGCTGTTTTTT.

The chain uses TRBV18 and TRBJ1-6; 10 bases are a match to TRBD1. The CDR3 is 15 residues long. Germline loops: CDR1 KGHSH, CDR2 LQKENI. After removal of 3 bases from V and 9 bases from J, the junction contained 5 bases not matched to a gene. CDR3 protein: CASSPGTGDRSPLHF. CDR3 nucleotide sequence: TGTGCCAGCTCACCCGGGACAGGGGACCGTTCACCCCTCCACTTT. The variable domain in full, with the rest retrieved from reference TRBV18 and TRBJ1-6, is NAGVMQNPRHLVRRRGQEARLRCSPMKGHSHVYWYRQLPEEGLKFMVYLQKENIIDESGMPKERFSAEFPKEGPSILRIQQVVRGDSAAYFCASSPGTGDRSPLHFGNGTRLTVT.

The chain employs TRBV10-3 and TRBJ2-5; no clear D gene. The V gene's germline CDR1 is ENHRY and CDR2 SYGVKD. The CDR3 runs 11 residues. The V and J ends lost 6 bases and 5 bases respectively, with 7 bases between them. In DNA form, the CDR3 reads TGTGCCATCAGCACCGGTGAGACCCAGTACTTC. This gives the protein CAISTGETQYF.

The genes are TRBV29-1 and TRBJ2-7; D is perhaps TRBD1 (5 bases). The germline V gene encodes CDR1 SQVTM and CDR2 ANQGSEA. V dropped 3 bases and J dropped 3 bases, with 18 bases sitting between them. The length of the CDR3 is 15 residues. The CDR3 nucleotides are TGCAGCGTTGAGTCCGCGATGGGGCCGGGCTACGAGCAGTACTTC. Translated, it gives CSVESAMGPGYEQYF.

This chain uses TRBV6-6 with TRBJ2-3; 7 bases are shared with TRBD2. V lost 1 base, J lost 3 bases, and 4 bases stayed unmatched. The CDR3 loop spans 15 amino acids. Germline V gives CDR1 MNHNY, CDR2 SVGAGI (reference sequence). Written as DNA, the CDR3 is TGTGCCAGCAGTTACTGGGGGGAGGGGACAGATACGCAGTATTTT. Residues: CASSYWGEGTDTQYF.

This sequence joins TRBV5-4 and TRBJ2-7; 11 nucleotides line up with TRBD2. Per the germline V gene, CDR1 is SGHNT and CDR2 is YYREEE (reference sequence). The V gene end was trimmed by 3 bases and the J gene end by 3 bases; junction bases not matched to a gene: 5. The CDR3 spans 15 residues. This CDR3 reads CASSSSGTSGYEQYF. DNA for the CDR3: TGTGCCAGCAGCTCCTCCGGGACTAGCGGCTACGAGCAGTACTTC.

The gene calls are TRBV28 and TRBJ2-2, with a possible D match to TRBD1 (5 bases). This CDR3 comprises 14 residues. CDR1 MDHEN and CDR2 SYDVKM come from the germline V gene. Deletions cut 6 bases from V and 7 bases from J, with 15 bases between. The CDR3 bases are TGTGCCAGCAGGCTCCAGGGTTCGGGCGGGGAGCTGTTTTTT. Protein: CASRLQGSGGELFF.

This chain links TRBV19 with TRBJ1-2, with 7 bases that match TRBD1. Trimming removed 5 bases from V and 2 bases from J; junction bases left unmatched: 8. CDR1 and CDR2 (germline): LNHDA, SQIVND (reference sequence). CDR3 length equals 15 residues. In DNA, the CDR3 is TGTGCCAGTAGTGGGGTACAGGGGCCAAACTATGGCTACACCTTC. Protein: CASSGVQGPNYGYTF.

This clone was detected only once. The chain couples TRBV7-3 to TRBJ2-1; 9 positions match TRBD2. The CDR3 totals 15 residues. J gave up 15 bases and V 2 bases, and 14 bases lay outside the gene matches. The germline gives CDR1 SGHTA, CDR2 FQGTGA. The CDR3: CASSLSGSGSLEVFF. In nucleotides, the CDR3 is TGTGCCAGCAGCTTATCCGGTAGCGGGAGCCTCGAGGTGTTCTTC.

The chain joins TRBV2 to TRBJ2-1; 11 nucleotides align to TRBD1. Germline assignment: CDR1 SNHLY and CDR2 FYNNEI. The CDR3 is 15 residues long. V shed 6 bases, J shed 5 bases, and the junction held 6 bases outside the gene matches. CDR3 nucleotide sequence: TGTGCCAGCAGCGCGGACAGGGGGCGACACAATGAGCAGTTCTTC. Its translation: CASSADRGRHNEQFF.

The rearrangement joins TRBV7-8 to TRBJ2-3; a possible D gene is TRBD2 (5 bases). The V end lost 0 bases, the J end lost 3 bases, and 7 bases lay between the germline ends. The germline V gene encodes CDR1 SGHVS and CDR2 FQNEAQ. This CDR3 is 14 amino acids long. CDR3 nucleotide sequence: TGTGCCAGCAGCTTAGCGGGAGTAACAGATACGCAGTATTTT. Amino acids: CASSLAGVTDTQYF. Variable domain in full (rest from reference TRBV7-8 and TRBJ2-3): GAGVSQSPRYKVAKRGQDVALRCDPISGHVSLFWYQQALGQGPEFLTYFQNEAQLDKSGLPSDRFFAERPEGSVSTLKIQRTQQEDSAVYLCASSLAGVTDTQYFGPGTRLTVL.

CDR3 sequence: CASSPTIAGDTDEQYF. DNA for the CDR3: TGTGCCAGCAGCCCCACGATAGCGGGAGATACGGACGAGCAGTACTTC. The chain is built from TRBV7-9 and TRBJ2-7; 9 nucleotides agree with TRBD2. The CDR3 loop spans 16 amino acids. The germline CDR1 and CDR2 sequences are SEHNR and FQNEAQ (reference sequence). Losses at the gene ends were 5 bases for V and 5 bases for J; bases not matched to a gene: 13.

This sequence joins TRBV19 and TRBJ1-2; TRBD1 aligns across 7 bases. This CDR3 comprises 15 residues. Germline V gene sequence: CDR1 LNHDA, CDR2 SQIVND (reference sequence). The V segment lost 8 bases and the J segment 3 bases; nucleotides outside the gene matches: 12. The CDR3 sequence: CASANSGQSDYGYTF. CDR3 DNA sequence: TGTGCCAGTGCGAATTCGGGACAGTCTGACTATGGCTACACCTTC.

CDR3 amino acids: CASGPRSNQPQHF. CDR3 sequence (DNA): TGTGCCAGTGGCCCCCGTAGCAATCAGCCCCAGCATTTT. V and J are TRBV19 and TRBJ1-5, with D unclear. This CDR3 has 13 residues. Trimming stripped 8 bases from V and 0 bases from J, with 8 bases between. Germline loops: CDR1 LNHDA, CDR2 SQIVND (reference sequence).

The rearrangement uses TRBV9 and TRBJ2-7; 7 bases fit TRBD1. The trim removed 3 bases at V and 0 bases at J, leaving 6 bases unmatched. The CDR3 length is 15 residues. CDR1 is SGDLS, CDR2 YYNGEE, per germline. The CDR3 nucleotides read TGTGCCAGCAGCGCCCACCGGGACAGCTCCTACGAGCAGTACTTC. Protein product: CASSAHRDSSYEQYF.

V and J are TRBV4-2 and TRBJ2-1; 7 bases are a match to TRBD2. CDR1 and CDR2 (germline): LGHNA, YNFKEQ. The CDR3 is 14 residues long. J gave up 3 bases and V 3 bases, and 2 bases lay outside the gene matches. The CDR3 sequence is CASSHGLVYNEQFF. The CDR3 DNA reads as TGTGCCAGCAGCCACGGACTAGTCTACAATGAGCAGTTCTTC.